The 20 T cell receptor beta chains below were found in one sample sequenced in a study of cytomegalovirus exposure and HLA in healthy donors. PCR was performed using 60 Vbeta and 13 Jbeta primers. Profiling relied on immunoSEQ multiplex PCR, and the TCRdb table lists in-frame clones only, not all of them. The sample shows 60,000 or so clones, and about 2.1% sits with its ten largest clones. Sequencing used PBMCs. The receptors stem from a woman aged 18-29 years in good health and CMV-seronegative.

The chain is built from TRBV19 and TRBJ1-4; 7 bases are shared with TRBD1. The germline gives CDR1 LNHDA, CDR2 SQIVND (reference sequence). The trim removed 3 bases at V and 5 bases at J, leaving 3 bases unmatched. The CDR3 contains 14 residues. The CDR3 DNA reads TGTGCCAGTAGTATGAGAGGGGGCAATGAAAAACTGTTTTTT. This gives the protein CASSMRGGNEKLFF.

The chain is built from TRBV11-2 and TRBJ2-1; TRBD1 is a possible D gene (6 bases). Trimming shortened V by 5 bases and J by 4 bases, and 15 bases separated the two germline ends. The CDR3 is 15 amino acids. Germline CDR1 SGHAT, CDR2 FQNNGV. The CDR3 loop reads CASSRDRDTYNEQFF. CDR3 in DNA: TGTGCCAGCAGCCGAGACCGGGACACTTACAATGAGCAGTTCTTC.

The rearrangement uses TRBV5-1 and TRBJ2-1; a weak D match, TRBD2 (5 bases). This CDR3 comprises 15 residues. CDR1 and CDR2 (germline): SGHRS, YFSETQ. The V end lost 0 bases, the J end lost 7 bases, and 14 bases lay between the germline ends. CDR3 in amino acids: CASSLETAGGNEQFF. The CDR3 nucleotides are TGCGCCAGCAGCTTGGAGACGGCTGGAGGAAATGAGCAGTTCTTC.

V and J are TRBV19 and TRBJ2-2; possibly TRBD2 for D (5 bases). Germline V gene sequence: CDR1 LNHDA, CDR2 SQIVND (reference sequence). Between the trimmed V and J ends, which lost 6 bases and 9 bases, there was a span of 14 bases. This CDR3 is built from 13 residues. CDR3 in DNA: TGTGCCAGTAGATTAGCGTCAGGCCGGGAGCTGTTTTTT. It is translated as CASRLASGRELFF.

J is TRBJ2-7 and V is TRBV4-1, with 9 positions matching TRBD1. The CDR3 runs to 14 residues. The V gene end was trimmed by 4 bases and the J gene end by 5 bases; junction bases not matched to a gene: 6. Germline V CDR1 and CDR2: MGHRA, YSYEKL. CDR3: CASSLQGAGNEQYF. CDR3 DNA: TGCGCCAGCAGCCTACAGGGGGCTGGGAACGAGCAGTACTTC.

This rearrangement joins TRBV5-1 to TRBJ1-2; 7 nucleotides align to TRBD1. The germline CDR1 and CDR2 sequences are SGHRS and YFSETQ. This CDR3 comprises 15 residues. V gave up 1 base and J gave up 3 bases; unmatched junction bases: 6. The CDR3, as DNA: TGCGCCAGCAGCTTGCAAGGGGGCTCCGACTATGGCTACACCTTC. This translates into CASSLQGGSDYGYTF.

The chain is built from TRBV6-1 and TRBJ1-1; 7 bases map to TRBD1. The CDR3 is made up of 14 amino acids. Trimming cost V 5 bases and J 5 bases; bases outside gene matches: 8. From germline, CDR1 is MNHNS and CDR2 SASEGT. CDR3 DNA sequence: TGTGCCAGCAGTCTACCAGGGGGTTGGACTGAAGCTTTCTTT. Amino acids: CASSLPGGWTEAFF.

This chain uses TRBV5-1 with TRBJ1-1; possibly TRBD1 for D (5 bases). Trimming shortened V by 0 bases and J by 1 base, and 13 bases separated the two germline ends. The CDR3 contains 16 residues. CDR1 is SGHRS, CDR2 YFSETQ, per germline. CDR3 coding DNA: TGCGCCAGCAGCTTGGTTGGGGGGGGTGGGAACACTGAAGCTTTCTTT. It yields the protein CASSLVGGGGNTEAFF.

V gene TRBV27 combines with J gene TRBJ2-7; possibly TRBD2 for D (6 bases). V was trimmed by 6 bases and J by 3 bases, leaving 12 bases between them. Germline assignment: CDR1 MNHEY and CDR2 SMNVEV (reference sequence). The CDR3 totals 13 residues. CDR3 nucleotides: TGTGCCAGCAGCTGGGGGACTTACTACGAGCAGTACTTC. Translation: CASSWGTYYEQYF.

V usage is TRBV28 and J usage is TRBJ1-5; maybe TRBD1 (6 bases). The CDR3 runs 18 residues. Germline V lookup: CDR1 MDHEN, CDR2 SYDVKM. Trimming took off 2 bases at V and 0 bases at J, with 17 bases between the two ends. As DNA, the CDR3 is TGTGCCAGCAGTTTACCCACTTCAGGGGATTATAGCAATCAGCCCCAGCATTTT. Amino acid sequence: CASSLPTSGDYSNQPQHF.

J is TRBJ2-7 and V is TRBV9, with D unresolved. Germline V gene lookup returns CDR1 SGDLS and CDR2 YYNGEE. The CDR3 totals 14 residues. Trimming pared 0 bases from V and 1 base from J, leaving 8 bases between. In DNA form, the CDR3 reads TGTGCCAGCAGCGTAGGGCTCGATTCCTACGAGCAGTACTTC. Translation: CASSVGLDSYEQYF. The whole variable domain, filled in from reference TRBV9 and TRBJ2-7, reads DSGVTQTPKHLITATGQRVTLRCSPRSGDLSVYWYQQSLDQGLQFLIQYYNGEERAKGNILERFSAQQFPDLHSELNLSSLELGDSALYFCASSVGLDSYEQYFGPGTRLTVT.

V and J are TRBV29-1 and TRBJ1-1; tentative D call: TRBD1 (6 bases). Trimming took 1 base from V and 3 from J, leaving 12 bases between them. Germline values: CDR1 SQVTM, CDR2 ANQGSEA. The CDR3 runs to 14 residues. CDR3 region: CSVEAGAGYTEAFF. The CDR3 DNA sequence: TGCAGCGTTGAAGCAGGGGCCGGCTACACTGAAGCTTTCTTT. Together with reference TRBV29-1 and TRBJ1-1, the CDR3 gives the full variable domain: SAVISQKPSRDICQRGTSLTIQCQVDSQVTMMFWYRQQPGQSLTLIATANQGSEATYESGFVIDKFPISRPNLTFSTLTVSNMSPEDSSIYLCSVEAGAGYTEAFFGQGTRLTVV.

The rearrangement links TRBV28 to TRBJ2-5; D perhaps matches TRBD2 (6 bases). CDR3 length: 13 residues. Germline V CDR1 and CDR2: MDHEN, SYDVKM. Trimming pared 2 bases from V and 2 bases from J, leaving 6 bases between. CDR3 loop: CASSLGGQETQYF. Written as DNA, the CDR3 is TGTGCCAGCAGTTTAGGAGGGCAAGAGACCCAGTACTTC. Full variable domain (remainder filled in from reference TRBV28 and TRBJ2-5): DVKVTQSSRYLVKRTGEKVFLECVQDMDHENMFWYRQDPGLGLRLIYFSYDVKMKEKGDIPEGYSVSREKKERFSLILESASTNQTSMYLCASSLGGQETQYFGPGTRLLVL.

This CDR3 is CASSEGDYTSDMSSGNTIYF. CDR3 coding DNA: TGTGCCAGCAGTGAAGGTGATTATACGTCGGACATGAGCTCTGGAAACACCATATATTTT. The gene calls are TRBV6-1 and TRBJ1-3; possible D gene TRBD1, 5 bases. This CDR3 spans 20 amino acids. V was cut by 1 base and J by 0 bases, with 22 bases left in between. Germline CDR1 is MNHNS and CDR2 is SASEGT.

The chain joins TRBV19 to TRBJ2-7, with 9 bases aligning to TRBD2. CDR1 LNHDA and CDR2 SQIVND come from the germline V gene (reference sequence). The CDR3 length is 15 residues. V gave up 3 bases and J gave up 2 bases; unmatched junction bases: 5. The DNA for the CDR3 is TGTGCCAGTAGTATGGCTAGCGGGACCGCCTACGAGCAGTACTTC. Translated: CASSMASGTAYEQYF. Supplemented by reference TRBV19 and TRBJ2-7, the full variable domain reads DGGITQSPKYLFRKEGQNVTLSCEQNLNHDAMYWYRQDPGQGLRLIYYSQIVNDFQKGDIAEGYSVSREKKESFPLTVTSAQKNPTAFYLCASSMASGTAYEQYFGPGTRLTVT.

The chain links TRBV29-1 to TRBJ1-2; unclear D gene. Between the trimmed V and J ends, which lost 4 bases and 2 bases, there was a span of 8 bases. The V gene's germline CDR1 is SQVTM and CDR2 ANQGSEA. CDR3 length equals 12 residues. As DNA, the CDR3 is TGCAGCGTTGTGCCAGGCAACTATGGCTACACCTTC. This translates into CSVVPGNYGYTF.

V usage is TRBV7-2 and J usage is TRBJ2-7; D is undetermined. Trimming pared 5 bases from V and 3 bases from J, leaving 17 bases between. Germline-derived CDR1 and CDR2 are SGHTA and FQGNSA. This CDR3 region has 15 residues. CDR3 loop: CASSTYSTLSYEQYF. The CDR3, as DNA: TGTGCCAGCAGCACCTACTCCACCCTTAGCTACGAGCAGTACTTC.

This chain joins TRBV5-4 and TRBJ2-7, with TRBD2 matching over 9 bases. V lost 2 bases and J lost 4; bases outside the gene matches: 7. The germline gives CDR1 SGHNT, CDR2 YYREEE (reference sequence). The CDR3 consists of 15 residues. The DNA of the CDR3 is TGTGCCAGCAGCTTCAGAGCGGGAGGAATATACGAGCAGTACTTC. The encoded protein is CASSFRAGGIYEQYF.

This chain joins TRBV12-5 and TRBJ1-1; 8 positions match TRBD1. The CDR3 is 22 amino acids. V dropped 1 base and J dropped 0; count of bases not matched to a gene: 22. Germline V gene data show CDR1 as LGHNT and CDR2 as FRNRAP. The CDR3 region has the DNA TGTGCTAGTGGTTTGGAAGAAACCTGGACGGGACAGGTCAGAGAAATGAACACTGAAGCTTTCTTT. Translating gives CASGLEETWTGQVREMNTEAFF.

The chain recombines TRBV6-5 with TRBJ1-3, with TRBD1 matching 7 bases. Germline CDR1 MNHEY, CDR2 SVGAGI. V dropped 6 bases and J dropped 1; count of bases not matched to a gene: 3. This CDR3 has 14 residues. As DNA, the CDR3 is TGTGCCAGCAGAGCAGGGGGTTCTGGAAACACCATATATTTT. Protein sequence: CASRAGGSGNTIYF.